This entry features one TCR beta chain sequence. Its antigen is currently unknown. Trimming removed 8 bases at V and 2 bases at J, with 7 bases between. CDR1 MNHEY and CDR2 SVGEGT come from the germline V gene. The length of the CDR3 is 12 residues. TCRdb re-analysed the RT-PCR reads in MiXCR, keeping a single row per CDR3 protein. The sample contains about 170,000 distinct CDR3 sequences, about 10% of which appear only once. This sample was taken from a study of response to subunit inactivated influenza vaccine. Findings of the study overall: It was suggested by the authors that few new T cells are recruited by each seasonal influenza vaccination.

Sequenced material: CD8+ T cells sorted from PBMCs, taken 23 months after vaccination. The source of this sequence is a man aged 50 to 69 who received an inactivated influenza vaccine. V usage is TRBV6-2 or TRBV6-3 and J usage is TRBJ2-1; unclear D gene. CDR3 bases: TGTGCCAGCCTAAGTACCTACAATGAGCAGTTCTTC. Its protein product is CASLSTYNEQFF.